This TCR beta chain was sequenced for a study of T cell repertoires in cytomegalovirus infection. The wider study: From public TCR beta signatures came an indication of both CMV infection and matching HLA type. Overall study findings and caveats: Using cumulative public TCR beta family frequency, the authors identified those who carried CMV together with the relevant HLA.

Trimming at V came to 3 bases and at J to 5 bases, leaving 9 bases not matched to a gene. From germline, CDR1 is ENHRY and CDR2 SYGVKD. This CDR3 is 16 amino acids long. From the reads, TCRdb called clonotypes with MiXCR, one entry per CDR3 protein. The sample lists roughly 990,000 distinct CDR3 sequences, less than 35% occurring once. On this clonotype: Its target is not known.

The source of this sequence is a human donor in good health (CMV status not recorded). Some clones in this sample may be carry-over from other donors' samples. J is TRBJ2-5 and V is TRBV10-3; 10 bases match TRBD1. This sample comprised cultured CD8+ T cells from PBMCs, obtained from culture after CMV antigen stimulation. The CDR3 loop is CAISDPRQGAWETQYF. The DNA for the CDR3 is TGTGCCATCAGTGACCCCAGACAGGGGGCATGGGAGACCCAGTACTTC.